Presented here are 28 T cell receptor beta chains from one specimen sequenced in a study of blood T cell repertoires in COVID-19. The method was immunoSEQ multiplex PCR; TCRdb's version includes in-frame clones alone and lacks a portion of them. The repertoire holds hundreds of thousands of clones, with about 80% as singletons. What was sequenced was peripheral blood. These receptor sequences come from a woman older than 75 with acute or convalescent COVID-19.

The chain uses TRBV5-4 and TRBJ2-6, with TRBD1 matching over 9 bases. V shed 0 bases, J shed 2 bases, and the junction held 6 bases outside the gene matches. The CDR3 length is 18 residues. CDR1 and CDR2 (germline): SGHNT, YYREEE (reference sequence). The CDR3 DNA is TGTGCCAGCAGCTTGGTCGGGACAGGGAACCCTGGGGCCAACGTCCTGACTTTC. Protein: CASSLVGTGNPGANVLTF.

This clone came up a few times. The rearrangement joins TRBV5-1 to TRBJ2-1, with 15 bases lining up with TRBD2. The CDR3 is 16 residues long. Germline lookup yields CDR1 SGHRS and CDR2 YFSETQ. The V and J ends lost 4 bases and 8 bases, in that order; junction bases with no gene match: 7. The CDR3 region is CASSKSGTSGRYEQFF. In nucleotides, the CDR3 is TGCGCCAGCAGCAAATCCGGGACTAGCGGGAGGTATGAGCAGTTCTTC.

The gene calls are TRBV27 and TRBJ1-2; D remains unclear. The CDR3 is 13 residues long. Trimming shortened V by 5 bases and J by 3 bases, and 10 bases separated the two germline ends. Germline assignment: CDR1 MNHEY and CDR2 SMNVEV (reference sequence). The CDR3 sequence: CASSPNSDYGYTF. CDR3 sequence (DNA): TGTGCCAGCAGTCCAAACAGTGACTATGGCTACACCTTC.

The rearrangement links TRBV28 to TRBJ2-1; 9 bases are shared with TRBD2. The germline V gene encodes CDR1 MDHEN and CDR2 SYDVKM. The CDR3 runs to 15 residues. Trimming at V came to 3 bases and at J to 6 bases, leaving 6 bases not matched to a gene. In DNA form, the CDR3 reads TGTGCCAGCAGTTTCATTAGCGGGAGTTCCAATGAGCAGTTCTTC. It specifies CASSFISGSSNEQFF.

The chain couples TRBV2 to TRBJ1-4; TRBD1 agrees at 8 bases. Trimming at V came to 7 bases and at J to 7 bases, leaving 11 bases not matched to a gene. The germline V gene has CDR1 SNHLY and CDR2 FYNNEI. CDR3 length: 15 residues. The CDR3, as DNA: TGTGCCAGCAAGGGGATTGCAGGGACAGGTGAAAAACTGTTTTTT. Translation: CASKGIAGTGEKLFF. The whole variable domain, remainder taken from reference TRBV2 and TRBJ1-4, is EPEVTQTPSHQVTQMGQEVILRCVPISNHLYFYWYRQILGQKVEFLVSFYNNEISEKSEIFDDQFSVERPDGSNFTLKIRSTKLEDSAMYFCASKGIAGTGEKLFFGSGTQLSVL.

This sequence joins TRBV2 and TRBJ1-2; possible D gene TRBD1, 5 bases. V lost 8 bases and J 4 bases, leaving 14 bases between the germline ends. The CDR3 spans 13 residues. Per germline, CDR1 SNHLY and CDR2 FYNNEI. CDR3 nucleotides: TGTGCCAGCCTACAGGTTGGCTCCTATGGCTACACCTTC. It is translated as CASLQVGSYGYTF. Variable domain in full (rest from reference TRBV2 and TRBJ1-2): EPEVTQTPSHQVTQMGQEVILRCVPISNHLYFYWYRQILGQKVEFLVSFYNNEISEKSEIFDDQFSVERPDGSNFTLKIRSTKLEDSAMYFCASLQVGSYGYTFGSGTRLTVV.

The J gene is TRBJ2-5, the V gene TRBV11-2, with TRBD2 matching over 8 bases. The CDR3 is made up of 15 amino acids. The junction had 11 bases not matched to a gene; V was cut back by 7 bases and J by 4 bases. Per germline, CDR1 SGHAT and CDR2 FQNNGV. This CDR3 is CASTTPRGGGETQYF. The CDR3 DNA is TGTGCCAGCACCACCCCCCGGGGGGGCGGAGAGACCCAGTACTTC. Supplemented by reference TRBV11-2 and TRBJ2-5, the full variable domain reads EAGVAQSPRYKIIEKRQSVAFWCNPISGHATLYWYQQILGQGPKLLIQFQNNGVVDDSQLPKDRFSAERLKGVDSTLKIQPAKLEDSAVYLCASTTPRGGGETQYFGPGTRLLVL.

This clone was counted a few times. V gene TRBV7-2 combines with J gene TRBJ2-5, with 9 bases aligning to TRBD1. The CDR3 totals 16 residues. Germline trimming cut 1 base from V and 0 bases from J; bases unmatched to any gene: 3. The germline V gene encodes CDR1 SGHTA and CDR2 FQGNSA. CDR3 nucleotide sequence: TGTGCCAGCAGCTTAGTGGGACAGGGATACCAAGAGACCCAGTACTTC. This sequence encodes CASSLVGQGYQETQYF.

CDR3: CASKPDRGQETQYF. The CDR3 region has the DNA TGTGCCAGCAAACCGGACAGGGGGCAAGAGACCCAGTACTTC. V usage is TRBV2 and J usage is TRBJ2-5; 10 bases map to TRBD1. Unmatched junction bases numbered 4, after V lost 7 bases and J lost 2 bases. CDR3 size: 14 residues. Germline CDR1 SNHLY, CDR2 FYNNEI.

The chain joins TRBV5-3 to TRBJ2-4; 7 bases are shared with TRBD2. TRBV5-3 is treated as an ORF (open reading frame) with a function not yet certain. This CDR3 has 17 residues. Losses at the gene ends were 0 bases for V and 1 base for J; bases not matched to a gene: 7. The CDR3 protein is CARSLAWAGVAKNIQYF. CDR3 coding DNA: TGTGCCAGAAGCTTGGCTTGGGCGGGGGTGGCCAAAAACATTCAGTACTTC.

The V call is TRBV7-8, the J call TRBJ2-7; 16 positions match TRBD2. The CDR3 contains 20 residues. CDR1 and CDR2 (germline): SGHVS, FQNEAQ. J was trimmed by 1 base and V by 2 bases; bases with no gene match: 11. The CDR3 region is CASSLRSGLAGGLMSYEQYF. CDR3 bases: TGTGCCAGCAGCTTAAGATCGGGACTAGCGGGGGGGCTTATGTCCTACGAGCAGTACTTC. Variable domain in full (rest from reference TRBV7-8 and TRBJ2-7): GAGVSQSPRYKVAKRGQDVALRCDPISGHVSLFWYQQALGQGPEFLTYFQNEAQLDKSGLPSDRFFAERPEGSVSTLKIQRTQQEDSAVYLCASSLRSGLAGGLMSYEQYFGPGTRLTVT.

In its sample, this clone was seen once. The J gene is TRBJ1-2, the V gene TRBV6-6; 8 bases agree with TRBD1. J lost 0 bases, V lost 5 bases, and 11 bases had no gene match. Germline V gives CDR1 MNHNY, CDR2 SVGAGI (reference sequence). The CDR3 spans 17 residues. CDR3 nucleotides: TGTGCCAGCAGTCAGGCCGGGACAGGCTTCGCTAACTATGGCTACACCTTC. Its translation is CASSQAGTGFANYGYTF.

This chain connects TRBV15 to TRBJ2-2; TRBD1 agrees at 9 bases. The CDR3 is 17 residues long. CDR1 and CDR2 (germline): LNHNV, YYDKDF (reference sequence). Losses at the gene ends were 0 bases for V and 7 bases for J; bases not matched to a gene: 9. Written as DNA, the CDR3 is TGTGCCACCAGCAGAGAAAGGGGGACAGGGTTCTACGGGGAGCTGTTTTTT. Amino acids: CATSRERGTGFYGELFF.

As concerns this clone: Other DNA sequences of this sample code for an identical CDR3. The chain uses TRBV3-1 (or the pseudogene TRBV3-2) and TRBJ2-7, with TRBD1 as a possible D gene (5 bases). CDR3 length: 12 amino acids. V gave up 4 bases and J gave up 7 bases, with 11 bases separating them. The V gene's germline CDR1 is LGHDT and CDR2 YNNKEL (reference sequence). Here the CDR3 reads CASSRLGAEQYF. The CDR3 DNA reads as TGTGCCAGCAGCCGGTTAGGGGCTGAGCAGTACTTC.

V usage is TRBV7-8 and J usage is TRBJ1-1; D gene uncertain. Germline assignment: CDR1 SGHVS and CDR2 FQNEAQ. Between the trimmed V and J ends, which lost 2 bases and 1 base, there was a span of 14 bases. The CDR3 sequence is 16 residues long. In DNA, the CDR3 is TGTGCCAGCAGCTTAATTTACACCTCCGCGAACACTGAAGCTTTCTTT. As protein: CASSLIYTSANTEAFF.

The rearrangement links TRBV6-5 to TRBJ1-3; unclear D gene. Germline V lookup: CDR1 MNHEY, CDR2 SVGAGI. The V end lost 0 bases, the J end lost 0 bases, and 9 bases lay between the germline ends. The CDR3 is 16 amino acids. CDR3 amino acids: CASSYSSSSSGNTIYF. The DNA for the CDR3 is TGTGCCAGCAGTTACTCATCCAGTTCCTCTGGAAACACCATATATTTT.

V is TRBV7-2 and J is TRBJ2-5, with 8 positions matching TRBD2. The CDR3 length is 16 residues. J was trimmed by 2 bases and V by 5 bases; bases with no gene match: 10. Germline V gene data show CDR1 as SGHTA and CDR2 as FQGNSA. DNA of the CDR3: TGTGCCAGCAGCAACCCCGGGACTAGACTACAAGAGACCCAGTACTTC. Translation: CASSNPGTRLQETQYF. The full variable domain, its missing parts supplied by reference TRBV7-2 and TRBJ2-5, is GAGVSQSPSNKVTEKGKDVELRCDPISGHTALYWYRQSLGQGLEFLIYFQGNSAPDKSGLPSDRFSAERTGGSVSTLTIQRTQQEDSAVYLCASSNPGTRLQETQYFGPGTRLLVL.

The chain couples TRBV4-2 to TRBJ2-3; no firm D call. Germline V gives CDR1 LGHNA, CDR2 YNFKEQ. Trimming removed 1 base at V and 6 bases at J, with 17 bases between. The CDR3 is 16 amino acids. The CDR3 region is CASSQGRVSSEDTQYF. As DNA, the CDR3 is TGTGCCAGCAGCCAAGGCCGGGTTTCTTCTGAGGATACGCAGTATTTT.

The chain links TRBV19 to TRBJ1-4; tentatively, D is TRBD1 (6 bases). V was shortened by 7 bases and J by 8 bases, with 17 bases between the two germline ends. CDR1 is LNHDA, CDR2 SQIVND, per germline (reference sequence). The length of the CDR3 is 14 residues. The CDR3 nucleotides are TGTGCCAGTAAAGCCACAGGGAAGGGGGAAAAACTGTTTTTT. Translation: CASKATGKGEKLFF.

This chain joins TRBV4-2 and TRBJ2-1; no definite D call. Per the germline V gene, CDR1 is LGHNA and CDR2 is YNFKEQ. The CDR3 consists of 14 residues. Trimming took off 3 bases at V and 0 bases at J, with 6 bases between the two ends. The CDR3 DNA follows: TGTGCCAGCAGCCAGCCAGGCTCCTACAATGAGCAGTTCTTC. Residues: CASSQPGSYNEQFF.

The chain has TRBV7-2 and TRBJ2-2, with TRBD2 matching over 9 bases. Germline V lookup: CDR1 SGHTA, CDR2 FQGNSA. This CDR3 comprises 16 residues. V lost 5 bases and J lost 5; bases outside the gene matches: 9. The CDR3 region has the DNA TGTGCCAGCAGCCGCGGGGGGGCGGGTGTAACCGGGGAGCTGTTTTTT. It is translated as CASSRGGAGVTGELFF.

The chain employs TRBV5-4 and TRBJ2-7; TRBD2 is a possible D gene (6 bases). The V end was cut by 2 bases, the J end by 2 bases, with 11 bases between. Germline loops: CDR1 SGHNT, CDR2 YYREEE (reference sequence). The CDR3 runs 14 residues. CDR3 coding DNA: TGTGCCAGCAGCTTTACTGGGGGGACCTACGAGCAGTACTTC. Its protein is CASSFTGGTYEQYF. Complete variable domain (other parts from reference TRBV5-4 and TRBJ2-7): ETGVTQSPTHLIKTRGQQVTLRCSSQSGHNTVSWYQQALGQGPQFIFQYYREEENGRGNFPPRFSGLQFPNYSSELNVNALELDDSALYLCASSFTGGTYEQYFGPGTRLTVT.

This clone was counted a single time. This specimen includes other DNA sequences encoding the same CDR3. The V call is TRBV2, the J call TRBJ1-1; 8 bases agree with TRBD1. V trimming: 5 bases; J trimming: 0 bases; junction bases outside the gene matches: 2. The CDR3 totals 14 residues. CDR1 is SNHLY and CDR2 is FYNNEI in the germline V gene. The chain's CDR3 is CASSRQGLNTEAFF. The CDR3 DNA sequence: TGTGCCAGCAGTCGACAGGGGTTGAACACTGAAGCTTTCTTT.

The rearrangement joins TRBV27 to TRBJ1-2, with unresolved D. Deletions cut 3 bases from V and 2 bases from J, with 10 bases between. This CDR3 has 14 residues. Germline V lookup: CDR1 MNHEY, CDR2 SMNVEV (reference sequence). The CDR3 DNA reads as TGTGCCAGCAGTTTCATTGGGCAAAACTATGGCTACACCTTC. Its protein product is CASSFIGQNYGYTF.

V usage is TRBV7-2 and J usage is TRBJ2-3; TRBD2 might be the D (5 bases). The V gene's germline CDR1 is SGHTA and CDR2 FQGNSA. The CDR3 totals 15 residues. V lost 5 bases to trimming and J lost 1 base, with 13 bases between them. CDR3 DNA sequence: TGTGCCAGCAGCCCGGACTTCCTTGGCACAGATACGCAGTATTTT. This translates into CASSPDFLGTDTQYF.

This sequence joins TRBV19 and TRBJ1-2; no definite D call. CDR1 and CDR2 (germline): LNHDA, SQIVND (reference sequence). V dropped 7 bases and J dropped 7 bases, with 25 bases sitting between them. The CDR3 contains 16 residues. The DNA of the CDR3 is TGTGCCAGTACCACGACCCCTGGACGGGGAGGAGCTGGCTACACCTTC. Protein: CASTTTPGRGGAGYTF.

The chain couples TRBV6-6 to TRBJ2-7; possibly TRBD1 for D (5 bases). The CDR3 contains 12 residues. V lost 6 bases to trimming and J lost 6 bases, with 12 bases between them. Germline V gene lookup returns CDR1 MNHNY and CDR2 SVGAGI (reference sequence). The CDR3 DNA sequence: TGTGCCAGCAGGCCAGGGAAAGGCGAGCAGTACTTC. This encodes CASRPGKGEQYF.

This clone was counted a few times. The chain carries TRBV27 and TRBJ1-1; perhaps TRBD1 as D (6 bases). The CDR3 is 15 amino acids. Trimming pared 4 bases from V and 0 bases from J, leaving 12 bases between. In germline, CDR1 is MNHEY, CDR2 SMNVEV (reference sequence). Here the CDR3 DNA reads TGTGCCAGCAGTTCTCGACAGGTCTTGAACACTGAAGCTTTCTTT. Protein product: CASSSRQVLNTEAFF.